This entry describes one T cell receptor (beta chain). Someone took the PBMCs out of 10 ml of fresh peripheral blood. This sample was taken from a study of Graves' ophthalmopathy and Graves' hyperthyroidism. Across the study: The study drew peripheral blood at initial diagnosis, before any treatment.

Transcripts of RNA were the source for amplifying TCR beta CDR3 regions. RT-PCR with HTBI primers came first, then second-round multiplex PCR. TCRdb ran MiXCR on the multiplex PCR reads and lists one entry per CDR3 protein. The table has a few hundred thousand distinct CDR3 sequences, 15% to 20% seen once; the top ten hold 2.4%. The CDR3 is made up of 15 amino acids. The V end was cut by 0 bases, the J end by 8 bases, with 16 bases between. Per the germline V gene, CDR1 is MGHRA and CDR2 is YSYEKL. The genes are TRBV4-1 and TRBJ1-2; possibly TRBD1 for D (5 bases). This receptor was identified in an adult woman with stable Graves' hyperthyroidism. Sequenced sample: peripheral blood. The CDR3 DNA reads TGCGCCAGCAGCCAAGAGATTCAGGGTCCGGGCGGCTACACCTTC. This gives the protein CASSQEIQGPGGYTF.